What follows are 28 T cell receptor beta chains derived from one specimen sequenced in a study of glioma-infiltrating T cells after dendritic cell vaccination. Clones were read by immunoSEQ multiplex PCR, and TCRdb kept only the in-frame ones, dropping some. The sample carries some 70,000 clones, roughly 79% recorded once. This specimen consisted of blood, obtained before dendritic cell vaccination. These receptor sequences come from a human donor with glioblastoma.

The rearrangement uses TRBV29-1 and TRBJ1-4, with D perhaps TRBD1 (5 bases). V was trimmed by 7 bases and J by 8 bases, leaving 11 bases between them. This CDR3 is 11 amino acids long. Germline V lookup: CDR1 SQVTM, CDR2 ANQGSEA. The CDR3 loop reads CSAQEGEKLFF. The CDR3 bases are TGCAGCGCTCAGGAGGGGGAAAAACTGTTTTTT.

The genes are TRBV29-1 and TRBJ2-3; 7 nucleotides agree with TRBD1. V lost 7 bases to trimming and J lost 0 bases; unmatched junction nucleotides: 4. CDR3 length: 13 residues. Germline V gene sequence: CDR1 SQVTM, CDR2 ANQGSEA. DNA for the CDR3: TGCAGCGCAGGACAGGAGAGCACAGATACGCAGTATTTT. As protein: CSAGQESTDTQYF.

This chain uses TRBV7-9 with TRBJ1-6; TRBD1 aligns across 9 bases. The CDR3 consists of 15 residues. Per germline, CDR1 SEHNR and CDR2 FQNEAQ (reference sequence). V shed 5 bases, J shed 7 bases, and the junction held 6 bases outside the gene matches. CDR3 sequence: CASSRGTGTNSPLHF. CDR3 sequence (DNA): TGTGCCAGCAGCCGGGGGACAGGGACGAATTCACCCCTCCACTTT.

The rearrangement joins TRBV7-2 to TRBJ1-6; 7 positions agree with TRBD1. V trimming: 2 bases; J trimming: 8 bases; junction bases outside the gene matches: 3. Germline lookup yields CDR1 SGHTA and CDR2 FQGNSA. The CDR3 is 14 residues long. The CDR3 protein is CASSLIRGDSPLHF. CDR3 nucleotides: TGTGCCAGCAGCTTAATCAGGGGGGATTCACCCCTCCACTTT.

The chain links TRBV6-6 to TRBJ1-4; no firm D call. Looked up from germline, CDR1 is MNHNY and CDR2 is SVGAGI (reference sequence). V was cut by 6 bases and J by 8 bases, with 22 bases left in between. The CDR3 runs 16 residues. Here the CDR3 DNA reads TGTGCCAGCAGCCAATTCACGGCGGAAGGTCGCGAAAAACTGTTTTTT. The encoded protein is CASSQFTAEGREKLFF.

The CDR3 protein is CAWSVGGLNQPQHF. The CDR3 DNA reads TGTGCCTGGAGTGTAGGGGGCCTTAATCAGCCCCAGCATTTT. This chain connects TRBV30 to TRBJ1-5, with 7 bases identical to TRBD1. The CDR3 has 14 amino acids. The J segment lost 4 bases and the V segment lost 0 bases, leaving 3 bases of the junction unmatched. Germline V gene lookup returns CDR1 GTSNPN and CDR2 SVGIG (reference sequence).

The chain employs TRBV2 and TRBJ1-2; D gene ambiguous. This CDR3 spans 17 amino acids. Trimming shortened V by 7 bases and J by 4 bases, and 25 bases separated the two germline ends. Germline lookup yields CDR1 SNHLY and CDR2 FYNNEI. Here the CDR3 reads CASKPRAGGSLGYGYTF. CDR3 in DNA: TGTGCCAGCAAGCCGCGTGCCGGCGGATCTCTAGGCTATGGCTACACCTTC.

The chain links TRBV5-1 to TRBJ2-3, with D perhaps matching TRBD2 (5 bases). V was clipped by 0 bases and J by 5 bases, with 10 bases between them. The germline V gene encodes CDR1 SGHRS and CDR2 YFSETQ. This CDR3 has 14 amino acids. The CDR3 region is CASSLGGLEDTQYF. DNA of the CDR3: TGCGCCAGCAGCTTGGGAGGGTTGGAAGATACGCAGTATTTT.

V gene TRBV29-1 combines with J gene TRBJ2-3; TRBD1 matches at 7 bases. This CDR3 is built from 14 residues. With 4 bases clipped from V and 0 bases from J, the junction kept 4 bases outside the gene matches. Looked up from germline, CDR1 is SQVTM and CDR2 is ANQGSEA. CDR3 bases: TGCAGCGTTGGGGACAGCCTGAGCACAGATACGCAGTATTTT. Protein product: CSVGDSLSTDTQYF.

J is TRBJ2-1 and V is TRBV12-5; D possibly corresponds to TRBD2 (6 bases). The CDR3 has 13 amino acids. V lost 5 bases and J 4 bases, leaving 9 bases between the germline ends. In germline, CDR1 is LGHNT, CDR2 FRNRAP. In DNA form, the CDR3 reads TGTGCTAGTGGTATGGGGACTTACAATGAGCAGTTCTTC. Encoded protein: CASGMGTYNEQFF. The full variable domain, completed using reference TRBV12-5 and TRBJ2-1, is DARVTQTPRHKVTEMGQEVTMRCQPILGHNTVFWYRQTMMQGLELLAYFRNRAPLDDSGMPKDRFSAEMPDATLATLKIQPSEPRDSAVYFCASGMGTYNEQFFGPGTRLTVL.

The V call is TRBV2, the J call TRBJ1-1; D remains unclear. CDR1 and CDR2 (germline): SNHLY, FYNNEI. The V and J ends lost 2 bases and 1 base respectively, with 5 bases between them. CDR3 length: 13 residues. Written as DNA, the CDR3 is TGTGCCAGCAGTGAAAACACGAACACTGAAGCTTTCTTT. Translating it yields CASSENTNTEAFF. Full variable domain (rest looked up from reference TRBV2 and TRBJ1-1): EPEVTQTPSHQVTQMGQEVILRCVPISNHLYFYWYRQILGQKVEFLVSFYNNEISEKSEIFDDQFSVERPDGSNFTLKIRSTKLEDSAMYFCASSENTNTEAFFGQGTRLTVV.

The chain employs TRBV30 and TRBJ2-5, with 7 bases fitting TRBD1. After removal of 4 bases from V and 3 bases from J, the junction contained 2 bases not matched to a gene. CDR3 length: 12 amino acids. CDR1 is GTSNPN, CDR2 SVGIG, per germline (reference sequence). CDR3 DNA sequence: TGTGCCTGGACCGGGACAGAAGAGACCCAGTACTTC. Residues: CAWTGTEETQYF.

The chain carries TRBV5-1 and TRBJ1-1; D is perhaps TRBD1 (6 bases). V lost 5 bases to trimming and J lost 2 bases, with 16 bases between them. Germline CDR1 SGHRS, CDR2 YFSETQ. CDR3 length: 15 residues. This CDR3 is CASSLGQTYNTEAFF. Here the CDR3 DNA reads TGCGCCAGCAGTTTAGGACAGACTTACAACACTGAAGCTTTCTTT.

This sequence joins TRBV9 and TRBJ2-2; a possible D gene is TRBD1 (5 bases). The germline CDR1 and CDR2 sequences are SGDLS and YYNGEE. V shed 5 bases and J shed 6 bases, with 11 bases lying between them. The CDR3 is 13 amino acids. The CDR3 DNA reads TGTGCCAGCAGTCTAGGGGTCTCCGGGGAGCTGTTTTTT. Its protein product is CASSLGVSGELFF.

This chain uses TRBV19 with TRBJ2-7; tentatively, D is TRBD2 (5 bases). The V gene lost 1 base and the J gene lost 2 bases, with 9 bases spanning the gap. Germline-derived CDR1 and CDR2 are LNHDA and SQIVND (reference sequence). The CDR3 covers 14 residues. CDR3: CASSIAGNTYEQYF. CDR3 nucleotide sequence: TGTGCCAGTAGTATAGCGGGGAATACCTACGAGCAGTACTTC.

The gene calls are TRBV6-5 and TRBJ1-4; a weak D match, TRBD1 (6 bases). The V end was cut by 6 bases, the J end by 3 bases, with 14 bases between. Germline-derived CDR1 and CDR2 are MNHEY and SVGAGI. CDR3 length: 15 residues. The DNA for the CDR3 is TGTGCCAGCAGGCCAACAGGGTTGGCTAATGAAAAACTGTTTTTT. Translating it yields CASRPTGLANEKLFF.

The chain is built from TRBV5-8 and TRBJ1-1, with D possibly being TRBD1 (6 bases). Looked up from germline, CDR1 is SGHTS and CDR2 is YDEGEE. This CDR3 is 13 amino acids long. The V end was cut by 4 bases, the J end by 1 base, with 8 bases between. The DNA of the CDR3 is TGTGCCAGCAGCCTGGACAGGAACACTGAAGCTTTCTTT. This gives the protein CASSLDRNTEAFF.

This clone was recorded a few times. V is TRBV5-1 and J is TRBJ1-2, with 10 bases identical to TRBD1. From germline, CDR1 is SGHRS and CDR2 YFSETQ. The CDR3 contains 14 residues. J lost 6 bases, V lost 4 bases, and 6 bases had no gene match. The CDR3 DNA reads as TGCGCCAGCAGCCAAACGACAGGGGGCCATGGCTACACCTTC. Amino acid sequence: CASSQTTGGHGYTF.

The gene calls are TRBV7-8 and TRBJ1-1; tentatively, D is TRBD1 (5 bases). Per germline, CDR1 SGHVS and CDR2 FQNEAQ. Trimming took 0 bases from V and 11 from J, leaving 10 bases between them. CDR3 length: 12 amino acids. CDR3 sequence reads: CASSLAGGGAFF. DNA for the CDR3: TGTGCCAGCAGCTTAGCCGGGGGAGGGGCTTTCTTT.

The chain couples TRBV11-2 to TRBJ2-5; perhaps TRBD2 as D (7 bases). The CDR3 length is 15 residues. Trimming stripped 5 bases from V and 5 bases from J, with 18 bases between. Germline loops: CDR1 SGHAT, CDR2 FQNNGV. CDR3 protein: CASSVDGGPGETQYF. The CDR3 DNA reads as TGTGCCAGCAGCGTCGACGGGGGGCCGGGTGAGACCCAGTACTTC.

The chain uses TRBV30 and TRBJ1-1; TRBD1 agrees at 9 bases. Germline-derived CDR1 and CDR2 are GTSNPN and SVGIG (reference sequence). V was clipped by 0 bases and J by 1 base; unmatched bases: 3. The CDR3 spans 15 residues. CDR3 in DNA: TGTGCCTGGAGTGTATTGGGACAGGGGAACACTGAAGCTTTCTTT. Its translation: CAWSVLGQGNTEAFF. The full variable domain, completed using reference TRBV30 and TRBJ1-1, is SQTIHQWPATLVQPVGSPLSLECTVEGTSNPNLYWYRQAAGRGLQLLFYSVGIGQISSEVPQNLSASRPQDRQFILSSKKLLLSDSGFYLCAWSVLGQGNTEAFFGQGTRLTVV.

This clone was recorded a few times. This chain uses TRBV18 with TRBJ1-2, with TRBD1 matching 12 bases. Germline V lookup: CDR1 KGHSH, CDR2 LQKENI. V shed 4 bases and J 1 base; nucleotides not matched to a gene: 13. The CDR3 has 19 amino acids. The CDR3 DNA follows: TGTGCCAGCTCACTATACGGGACAGGGGGCTCGACGTTTAACTATGGCTACACCTTC. Its translation is CASSLYGTGGSTFNYGYTF.

The sample holds a few counts of this clone. J is TRBJ1-6 and V is TRBV2, with a possible D match to TRBD1 (6 bases). CDR1 is SNHLY and CDR2 is FYNNEI in the germline V gene. The CDR3 is 17 residues long. V was trimmed by 2 bases and J by 8 bases, leaving 19 bases between them. Here the CDR3 reads CASSEQGPFSGDSPLHF. The CDR3, as DNA: TGTGCCAGCAGTGAACAGGGGCCCTTCAGTGGTGATTCACCCCTCCACTTT.

This chain links TRBV29-1 with TRBJ1-1; D is ambiguous. The V end was cut by 2 bases, the J end by 3 bases, with 10 bases between. The CDR3 sequence is 13 residues long. Germline-derived CDR1 and CDR2 are SQVTM and ANQGSEA. CDR3 protein: CSVERNPDTEAFF. As DNA, the CDR3 is TGCAGCGTTGAAAGAAACCCAGACACTGAAGCTTTCTTT.

The gene calls are TRBV11-2 and TRBJ1-2; D perhaps matches TRBD1 (6 bases). Germline CDR1 SGHAT, CDR2 FQNNGV. The length of the CDR3 is 15 residues. V gave up 5 bases and J gave up 6 bases, with 19 bases separating them. The CDR3 DNA is TGTGCCAGCAGCCCTCAGACAGGTTCAAGTAATGGCTACACCTTC. Translating it yields CASSPQTGSSNGYTF.

The J gene is TRBJ2-1, the V gene TRBV27; D is unresolved. The CDR3 runs 13 residues. V dropped 8 bases and J dropped 0 bases, with 8 bases sitting between them. CDR1 MNHEY and CDR2 SMNVEV come from the germline V gene (reference sequence). CDR3 coding DNA: TGTGCCAGCCGACCTAGCTCCTACAATGAGCAGTTCTTC. It encodes CASRPSSYNEQFF.

This clone occurred once. The rearrangement joins TRBV19 to TRBJ1-2; 7 bases are shared with TRBD1. Germline CDR1 is LNHDA and CDR2 is SQIVND (reference sequence). The V and J ends lost 7 bases and 6 bases, in that order; junction bases with no gene match: 14. The CDR3 spans 15 residues. The chain's CDR3 is CASTTRQGSTDGYTF. CDR3 in DNA: TGTGCCAGTACCACCAGACAGGGTAGTACAGATGGCTACACCTTC. Combining the CDR3 with reference TRBV19 and TRBJ1-2 gives the whole variable domain DGGITQSPKYLFRKEGQNVTLSCEQNLNHDAMYWYRQDPGQGLRLIYYSQIVNDFQKGDIAEGYSVSREKKESFPLTVTSAQKNPTAFYLCASTTRQGSTDGYTFGSGTRLTVV.

This chain uses TRBV23-1 with TRBJ1-5, with 7 bases lining up with TRBD1. TRBV23-1 is classed as an ORF, of uncertain function. The length of the CDR3 is 15 residues. V lost 5 bases to trimming and J lost 2 bases; unmatched junction nucleotides: 6. CDR3 sequence reads: CASSTGTVGNQPQHF. CDR3 DNA: TGCGCCAGCAGTACCGGGACAGTGGGCAATCAGCCCCAGCATTTT.